The clone carrying this T cell receptor beta chain was seen more than once but under ten times. The CDR3 is made up of 17 amino acids. V lost 3 bases and J 0 bases, leaving 15 bases between the germline ends. Germline loops: CDR1 SNHLY, CDR2 FYNNEI. TCRdb keeps only in-frame clones here, not all; method: immunoSEQ multiplex PCR. The sample lists more than 95,000 clones; more than 75% were seen once. This sample stems from a study of blood T cell repertoires in COVID-19. Sequencing was done on a sample of peripheral blood. The receptor was isolated from a human donor in a cohort sampled during active COVID-19. The genes are TRBV2 and TRBJ2-4, with D tentatively TRBD1 (5 bases). The chain's CDR3 is CASSDQGLPLAKNIQYF. Here the CDR3 DNA reads TGTGCCAGCAGTGACCAGGGTTTACCACTAGCCAAAAACATTCAGTACTTC.